This T cell receptor (beta chain) was observed in a study of radiotherapy plus CTLA-4 blockade in lung cancer. V was pared by 4 bases and J by 4 bases, with 15 bases between. The germline V gene has CDR1 SGHRS and CDR2 YFSETQ. The CDR3 sequence is 15 residues long. Whole-study findings and limits: Subsequent to radiotherapy plus ipilimumab, tumor-derived TCR clones underwent expansion in blood.

The data were produced by immunoSEQ multiplex PCR, yet TCRdb's version contains in-frame clones alone and is incomplete. This table holds around 30,000 clones, 70% found once. A few counts support this clone. Its specificity is not known. The sequencing here drew on peripheral blood, taken from a patient treated with radiotherapy plus ipilimumab. The source of this sequence is a human donor with non-small cell lung cancer who had stable disease on radiotherapy plus ipilimumab. V usage is TRBV5-1 and J usage is TRBJ2-1; tentative D call: TRBD1 (7 bases). CDR3 DNA: TGCGCCAGCAGCCCGGAGGGGGCCCCTTACAATGAGCAGTTCTTC. It is translated as CASSPEGAPYNEQFF.